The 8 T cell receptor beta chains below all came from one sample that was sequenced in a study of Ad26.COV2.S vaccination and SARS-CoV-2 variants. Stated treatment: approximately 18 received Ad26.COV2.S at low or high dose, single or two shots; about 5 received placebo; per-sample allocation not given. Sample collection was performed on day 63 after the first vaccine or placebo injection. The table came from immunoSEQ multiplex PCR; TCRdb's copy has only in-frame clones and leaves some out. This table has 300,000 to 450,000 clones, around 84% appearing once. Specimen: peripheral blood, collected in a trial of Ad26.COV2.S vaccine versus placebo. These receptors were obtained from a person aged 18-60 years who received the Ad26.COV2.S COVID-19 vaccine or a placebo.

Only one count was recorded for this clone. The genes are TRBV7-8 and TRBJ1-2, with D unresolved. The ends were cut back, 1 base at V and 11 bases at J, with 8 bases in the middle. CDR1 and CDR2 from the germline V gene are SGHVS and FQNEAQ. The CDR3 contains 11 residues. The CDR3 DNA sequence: TGTGCCAGCAGCTTAGGAGGGTGGTACACCTTC. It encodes CASSLGGWYTF.

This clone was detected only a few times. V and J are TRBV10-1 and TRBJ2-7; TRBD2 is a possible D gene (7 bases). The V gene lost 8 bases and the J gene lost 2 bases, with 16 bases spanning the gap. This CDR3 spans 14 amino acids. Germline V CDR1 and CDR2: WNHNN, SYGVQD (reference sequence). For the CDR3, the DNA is TGCGCCAGCTCCAGGGGAGCGGGGACCTACGAGCAGTACTTC. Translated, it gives CASSRGAGTYEQYF.

In DNA form, the CDR3 reads TGTGCCAGTAGTCCCTCTGCGGAGACATCCTACGAGCAGTACTTC. Protein: CASSPSAETSYEQYF. This chain joins TRBV19 and TRBJ2-7; D gene ambiguous. Germline V gene lookup returns CDR1 LNHDA and CDR2 SQIVND (reference sequence). The CDR3 length is 15 residues. The V end was cut by 5 bases, the J end by 1 base, with 15 bases between.

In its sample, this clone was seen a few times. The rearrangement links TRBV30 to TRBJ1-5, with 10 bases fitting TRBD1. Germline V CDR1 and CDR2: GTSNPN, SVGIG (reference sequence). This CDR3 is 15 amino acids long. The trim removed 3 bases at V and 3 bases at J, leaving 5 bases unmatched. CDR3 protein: CAWRAGQGVNQPQHF. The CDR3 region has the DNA TGTGCCTGGAGGGCCGGACAGGGGGTCAATCAGCCCCAGCATTTT. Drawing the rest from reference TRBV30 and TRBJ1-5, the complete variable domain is SQTIHQWPATLVQPVGSPLSLECTVEGTSNPNLYWYRQAAGRGLQLLFYSVGIGQISSEVPQNLSASRPQDRQFILSSKKLLLSDSGFYLCAWRAGQGVNQPQHFGDGTRLSIL.

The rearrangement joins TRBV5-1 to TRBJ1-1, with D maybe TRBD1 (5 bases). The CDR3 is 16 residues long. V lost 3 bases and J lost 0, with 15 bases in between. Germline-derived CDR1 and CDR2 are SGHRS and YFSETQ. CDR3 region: CASSSGSGGLNTEAFF. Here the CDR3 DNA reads TGCGCCAGCAGCTCCGGCTCGGGGGGGTTGAACACTGAAGCTTTCTTT.

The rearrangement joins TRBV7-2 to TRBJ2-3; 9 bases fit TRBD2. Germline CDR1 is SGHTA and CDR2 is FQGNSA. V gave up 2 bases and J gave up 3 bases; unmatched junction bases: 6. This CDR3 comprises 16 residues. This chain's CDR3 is CASSLSPSGITDTQYF. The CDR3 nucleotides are TGTGCCAGCAGCTTATCGCCTAGCGGGATAACAGATACGCAGTATTTT.

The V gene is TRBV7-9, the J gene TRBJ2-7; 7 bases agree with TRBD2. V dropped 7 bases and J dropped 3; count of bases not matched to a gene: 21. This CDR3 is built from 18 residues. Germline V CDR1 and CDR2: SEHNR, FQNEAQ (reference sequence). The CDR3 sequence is CASTNSREGFSQNYEQYF. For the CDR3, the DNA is TGTGCCAGCACTAACTCGAGGGAGGGCTTCTCCCAAAACTACGAGCAGTACTTC.

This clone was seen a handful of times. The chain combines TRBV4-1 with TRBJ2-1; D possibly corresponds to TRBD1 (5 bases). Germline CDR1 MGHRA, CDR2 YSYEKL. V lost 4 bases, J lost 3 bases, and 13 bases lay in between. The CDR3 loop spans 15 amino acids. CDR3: CASSPSWGIYNEQFF. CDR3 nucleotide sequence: TGCGCCAGCAGCCCTTCTTGGGGCATCTACAATGAGCAGTTCTTC.